The sequence of this T cell receptor (beta chain) was determined in a study of blood T cell repertoires in COVID-19. Study as a whole: The analysed material was cDNA or gDNA that came from T cells, B-cell-depleted T cells, or PBMCs.

Trimming at V came to 6 bases and at J to 2 bases, leaving 6 bases not matched to a gene. The CDR3 has 15 amino acids. Germline loops: CDR1 LGHDT, CDR2 YNNKEL (reference sequence). Original processing methods: Nucleated cell number was recorded as an estimate derived from reference gene primer amplification. TCRdb's table, derived via immunoSEQ multiplex PCR, lists solely in-frame clones and lacks some. For V, J and clone size, that table is used; D and trimming come from the DNA. This sample has around 400,000 clones, with about 89% found just once. The sequence was collected from a man aged 35-49 years with acute or convalescent COVID-19. The sequenced material came from peripheral blood. The genes are TRBV3-1 (or the pseudogene TRBV3-2) and TRBJ2-7; 11 nucleotides line up with TRBD1. The CDR3 spells CASRHSGQGAYEQYF. Here the CDR3 DNA reads TGTGCCAGCAGACATTCGGGACAGGGGGCCTACGAGCAGTACTTC.